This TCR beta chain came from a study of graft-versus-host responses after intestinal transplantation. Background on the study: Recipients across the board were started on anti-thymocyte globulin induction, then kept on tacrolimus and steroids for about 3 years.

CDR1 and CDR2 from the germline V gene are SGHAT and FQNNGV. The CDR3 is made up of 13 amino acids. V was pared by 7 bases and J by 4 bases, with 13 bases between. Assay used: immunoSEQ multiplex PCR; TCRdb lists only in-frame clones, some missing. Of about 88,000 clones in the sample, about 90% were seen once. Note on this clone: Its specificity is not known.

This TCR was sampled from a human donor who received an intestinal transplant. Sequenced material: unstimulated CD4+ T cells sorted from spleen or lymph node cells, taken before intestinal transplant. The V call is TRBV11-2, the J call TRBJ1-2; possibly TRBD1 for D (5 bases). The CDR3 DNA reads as TGTGCCAGCATCGGGGAGGGACCCTATGGCTACACCTTC. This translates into CASIGEGPYGYTF. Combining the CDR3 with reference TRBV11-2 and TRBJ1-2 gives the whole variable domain EAGVAQSPRYKIIEKRQSVAFWCNPISGHATLYWYQQILGQGPKLLIQFQNNGVVDDSQLPKDRFSAERLKGVDSTLKIQPAKLEDSAVYLCASIGEGPYGYTFGSGTRLTVV.